Shown below are 23 T cell receptor beta chains from a single sample sequenced in a study of T cells expressing NK-cell markers. For each CDR3 protein, TCRdb gives one entry from its re-call of the 5' RACE reads, without DNA. Its table lists 550,000 to 600,000 distinct CDR3 sequences. Specimen: blood T cells: a sorted CD56 or NKG2C T cell subset, CD4+ or CD8+ T cells, or bulk PBMC T cells (not recorded which). The receptors here all came from a man aged 18 to 35 in good health.

Here the CDR3 reads CASIPGLPHEQFF. This chain connects TRBV11-2 to TRBJ2-1; there is no DNA to check the TCRdb D call of TRBD2. The CDR3 runs 13 residues. From germline, CDR1 is SGHAT and CDR2 FQNNGV. Variable domain in full (rest from reference TRBV11-2 and TRBJ2-1): EAGVAQSPRYKIIEKRQSVAFWCNPISGHATLYWYQQILGQGPKLLIQFQNNGVVDDSQLPKDRFSAERLKGVDSTLKIQPAKLEDSAVYLCASIPGLPHEQFFGPGTRLTVL.

The V and J genes are TRBV20-1 and TRBJ2-1; without DNA, the TCRdb call of TRBD1 cannot be checked. Germline V lookup: CDR1 DFQATT, CDR2 SNEGSKA (reference sequence). CDR3 length: 16 amino acids. CDR3 in amino acids: CSARDLQGSGYNEQFF.

J is TRBJ1-1 and V is TRBV21-1. TRBV21-1 is deemed a pseudogene. This CDR3 is built from 14 residues. This CDR3 reads CASSKATRANEAFF.

The chain couples TRBV5-6 to TRBJ1-4; TCRdb calls TRBD1, which cannot be checked without DNA. The germline V gene encodes CDR1 SGHDT and CDR2 YYEEEE. The CDR3 totals 15 residues. CDR3 residues: CASSLAGLRVEKLFF.

The genes are TRBV28 and TRBJ2-3; TCRdb outputs TRBD2, but without DNA this stays unchecked. From germline, CDR1 is MDHEN and CDR2 SYDVKM. The CDR3 contains 13 residues. Here the CDR3 reads CASRGLAGAVQYF.

The chain couples TRBV9 to TRBJ2-1; TCRdb selects TRBD2, and the lack of DNA leaves this call unchecked. Germline values: CDR1 SGDLS, CDR2 YYNGEE. This CDR3 is built from 16 residues. CDR3 loop: CASSVETGGPYDEQFF.

This chain links TRBV9 with TRBJ2-3; TCRdb gives TRBD1 as the D gene, but with no DNA this cannot be confirmed. CDR1 is SGDLS and CDR2 is YYNGEE in the germline V gene. The length of the CDR3 is 15 residues. CDR3 amino acids: CASSVAGGRTDTQYF.

The chain joins TRBV11-2 to TRBJ2-7; TCRdb lists TRBD2, though no DNA is available to test this call. Germline V gene lookup returns CDR1 SGHAT and CDR2 FQNNGV. The CDR3 is made up of 16 amino acids. Here the CDR3 reads CASSLNLRGRLGEQYF.

The chain recombines TRBV20-1 with TRBJ1-5; TCRdb's D call, TRBD1, is unchecked because there is no DNA. Germline CDR1 and CDR2: DFQATT and SNEGSKA (reference sequence). There are 15 residues in the CDR3. Here the CDR3 reads CSARRTGEGYQPQHF.

The V gene is TRBV27, the J gene TRBJ2-1. The CDR3 runs 12 residues. Germline loops: CDR1 MNHEY, CDR2 SMNVEV (reference sequence). This CDR3 is CASSETNNEQFF.

The chain links TRBV25-1 to TRBJ1-1. The CDR3 totals 15 residues. In germline, CDR1 is MGHDK, CDR2 SYGVNS. Here the CDR3 reads CASSEYGGANTEAFF.

The chain combines TRBV14 with TRBJ2-1; the TCRdb call, TRBD1, lacks DNA for checking. This CDR3 comprises 17 residues. The V gene's germline CDR1 is SGHDN and CDR2 FVKESK. The CDR3 spells CASSLRPGQRVWNEQFF.

The chain combines TRBV7-2 with TRBJ1-2; absent DNA, TCRdb's TRBD1 call cannot be checked. This CDR3 spans 13 amino acids. Germline loops: CDR1 SGHTA, CDR2 FQGNSA. This chain's CDR3 is CASKTGENYGYTF.

The chain recombines TRBV9 with TRBJ2-2; absent DNA, TCRdb's TRBD1 call cannot be checked. Germline loops: CDR1 SGDLS, CDR2 YYNGEE. CDR3 length: 18 amino acids. The CDR3 spells CASSAHGGGRLRTGELFF.

The rearrangement links TRBV29-1 to TRBJ2-3; the TCRdb D gene call, TRBD2, has no DNA to confirm it. The length of the CDR3 is 12 residues. Germline loops: CDR1 SQVTM, CDR2 ANQGSEA. The CDR3 loop is CSGRMSTDTQYF.

The chain carries TRBV6-2 or TRBV6-3 and TRBJ2-7; absent DNA, TCRdb's TRBD1 call cannot be checked. The CDR3 runs to 17 residues. Per the germline V gene, CDR1 is MNHEY and CDR2 is SVGEGT. CDR3 amino acids: CASSYGFAGTEYDEQYF.

This sequence joins TRBV18 and TRBJ2-2. Germline V gene sequence: CDR1 KGHSH, CDR2 LQKENI. CDR3 length: 15 residues. The CDR3 loop is CASSRKTDGTGELFF. The full variable domain, its missing parts supplied by reference TRBV18 and TRBJ2-2, is NAGVMQNPRHLVRRRGQEARLRCSPMKGHSHVYWYRQLPEEGLKFMVYLQKENIIDESGMPKERFSAEFPKEGPSILRIQQVVRGDSAAYFCASSRKTDGTGELFFGEGSRLTVL.

The chain links TRBV29-1 to TRBJ2-1; no DNA is available, so the TRBD2 call from TCRdb remains unchecked. CDR3 size: 15 residues. The germline V gene has CDR1 SQVTM and CDR2 ANQGSEA. The CDR3 reads CSVQRLAGTYNEQFF.

V usage is TRBV10-3 and J usage is TRBJ1-1; TCRdb returns TRBD1, unconfirmable since there is no DNA. CDR1 and CDR2 from the germline V gene are ENHRY and SYGVKD. The CDR3 covers 14 residues. The CDR3 loop is CAISWDRSNFEAFF.

This chain uses TRBV12-3 or TRBV12-4 with TRBJ2-7; the D gene TCRdb calls, TRBD1, cannot be checked with no DNA. The CDR3 has 11 amino acids. This chain's CDR3 is CASSALAGQAF.

CDR3 loop: CSAGKGHNEQFF. This chain joins TRBV29-1 and TRBJ2-1; TCRdb's D gene call, TRBD1, goes unchecked for lack of DNA. Germline CDR1 SQVTM, CDR2 ANQGSEA. The CDR3 contains 12 residues.

The V gene is TRBV2, the J gene TRBJ2-5; TCRdb picks TRBD1, but there is no DNA to check that call. The CDR3 spans 14 residues. The V gene's germline CDR1 is SNHLY and CDR2 FYNNEI. The CDR3 region is CASKGQGQQETQYF.

CDR3 region: CSASSGLAVVEQFF. The rearrangement links TRBV20-1 to TRBJ2-1; TCRdb designates TRBD2, a call that cannot be tested without DNA. The CDR3 runs 14 residues. CDR1 is DFQATT and CDR2 is SNEGSKA in the germline V gene (reference sequence).